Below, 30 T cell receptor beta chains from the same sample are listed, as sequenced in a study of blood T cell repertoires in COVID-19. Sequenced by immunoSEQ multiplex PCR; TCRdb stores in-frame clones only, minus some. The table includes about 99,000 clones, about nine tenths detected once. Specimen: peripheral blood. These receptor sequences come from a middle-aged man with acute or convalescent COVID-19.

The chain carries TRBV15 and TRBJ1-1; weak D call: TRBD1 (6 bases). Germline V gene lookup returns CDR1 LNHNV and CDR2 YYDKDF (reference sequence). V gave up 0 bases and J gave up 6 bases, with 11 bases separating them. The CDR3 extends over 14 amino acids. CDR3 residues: CATSREGGGAEAFF. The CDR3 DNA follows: TGTGCCACCAGCAGAGAAGGAGGGGGGGCTGAAGCTTTCTTT.

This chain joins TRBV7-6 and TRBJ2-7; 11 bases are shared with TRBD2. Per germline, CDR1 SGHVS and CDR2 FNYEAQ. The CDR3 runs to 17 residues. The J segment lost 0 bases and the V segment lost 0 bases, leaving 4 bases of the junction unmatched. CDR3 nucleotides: TGTGCCAGCAGCTTAGCTAGCGGGAGGGCAAGCTCCTACGAGCAGTACTTC. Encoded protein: CASSLASGRASSYEQYF. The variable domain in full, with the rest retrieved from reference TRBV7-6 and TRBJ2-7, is GAGVSQSPRYKVTKRGQDVALRCDPISGHVSLYWYRQALGQGPEFLTYFNYEAQQDKSGLPNDRFSAERPEGSISTLTIQRTEQRDSAMYRCASSLASGRASSYEQYFGPGTRLTVT.

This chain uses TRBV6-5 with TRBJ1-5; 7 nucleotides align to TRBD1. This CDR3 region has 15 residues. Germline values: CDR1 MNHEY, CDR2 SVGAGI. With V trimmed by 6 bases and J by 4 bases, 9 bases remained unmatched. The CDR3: CASSPDLTGNQPQHF. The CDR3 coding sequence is TGTGCCAGCAGCCCCGACCTGACAGGGAATCAGCCCCAGCATTTT.

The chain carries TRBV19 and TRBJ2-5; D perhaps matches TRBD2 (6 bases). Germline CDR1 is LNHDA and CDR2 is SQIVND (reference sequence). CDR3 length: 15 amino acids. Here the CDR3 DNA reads TGTGCAACAGGTTCCAGCGGGCCTGGGGGAGAGACCCAGTACTTC. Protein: CATGSSGPGGETQYF.

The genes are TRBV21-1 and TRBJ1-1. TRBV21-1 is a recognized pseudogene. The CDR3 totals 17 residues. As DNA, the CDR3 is TGTGCCAGCAGCAAGTGGGTCAGGGAGGGACTTAACACTGAAGCTTTCTTT. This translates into CASSKWVREGLNTEAFF.

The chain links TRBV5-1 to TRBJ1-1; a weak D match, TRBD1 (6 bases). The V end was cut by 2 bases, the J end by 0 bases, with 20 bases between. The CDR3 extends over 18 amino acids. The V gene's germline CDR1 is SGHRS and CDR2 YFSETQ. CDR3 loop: CASSLRPRGGGLNTEAFF. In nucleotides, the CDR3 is TGCGCCAGCAGCTTAAGGCCGCGGGGAGGGGGATTGAACACTGAAGCTTTCTTT. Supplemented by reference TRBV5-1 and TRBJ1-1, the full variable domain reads KAGVTQTPRYLIKTRGQQVTLSCSPISGHRSVSWYQQTPGQGLQFLFEYFSETQRNKGNFPGRFSGRQFSNSRSEMNVSTLELGDSALYLCASSLRPRGGGLNTEAFFGQGTRLTVV.

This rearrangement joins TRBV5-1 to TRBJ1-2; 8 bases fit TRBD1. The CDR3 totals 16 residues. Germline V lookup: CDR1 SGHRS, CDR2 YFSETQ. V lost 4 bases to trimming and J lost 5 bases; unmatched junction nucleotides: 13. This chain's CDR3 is CASSIGVGQVTYGYTF. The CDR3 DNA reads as TGCGCCAGCAGCATTGGCGTGGGACAGGTGACATATGGCTACACCTTC.

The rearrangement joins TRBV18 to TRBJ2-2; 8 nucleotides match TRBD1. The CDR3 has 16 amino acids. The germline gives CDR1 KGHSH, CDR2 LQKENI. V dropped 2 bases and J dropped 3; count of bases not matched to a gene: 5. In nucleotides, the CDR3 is TGTGCCAGCTCACCAAGGCAGGGGGCGGACACCGGGGAGCTGTTTTTT. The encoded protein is CASSPRQGADTGELFF.

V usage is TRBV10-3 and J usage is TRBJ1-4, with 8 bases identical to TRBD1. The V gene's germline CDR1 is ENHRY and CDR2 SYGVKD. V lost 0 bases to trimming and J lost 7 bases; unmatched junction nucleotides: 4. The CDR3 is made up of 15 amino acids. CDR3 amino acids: CAISESAGGGEKLFF. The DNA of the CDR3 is TGTGCCATCAGTGAGTCGGCAGGGGGCGGTGAAAAACTGTTTTTT.

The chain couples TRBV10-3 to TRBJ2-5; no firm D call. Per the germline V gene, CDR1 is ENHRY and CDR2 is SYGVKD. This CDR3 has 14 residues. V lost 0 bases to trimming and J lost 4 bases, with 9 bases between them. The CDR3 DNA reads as TGTGCCATCAGTGAGTCACAGTCGGTAGAGACCCAGTACTTC. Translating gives CAISESQSVETQYF.

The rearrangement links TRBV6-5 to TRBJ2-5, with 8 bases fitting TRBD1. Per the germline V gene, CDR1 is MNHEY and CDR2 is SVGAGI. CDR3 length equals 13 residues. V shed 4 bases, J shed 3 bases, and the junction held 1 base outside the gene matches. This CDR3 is CASSWDRKETQYF. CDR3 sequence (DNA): TGTGCCAGCAGTTGGGACAGGAAAGAGACCCAGTACTTC.

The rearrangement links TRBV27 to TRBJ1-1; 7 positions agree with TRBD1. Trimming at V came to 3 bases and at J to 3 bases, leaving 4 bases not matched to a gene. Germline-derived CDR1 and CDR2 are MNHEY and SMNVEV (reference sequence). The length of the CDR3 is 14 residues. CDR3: CASSFGTDDTEAFF. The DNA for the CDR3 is TGTGCCAGCAGTTTCGGGACAGACGACACTGAAGCTTTCTTT.

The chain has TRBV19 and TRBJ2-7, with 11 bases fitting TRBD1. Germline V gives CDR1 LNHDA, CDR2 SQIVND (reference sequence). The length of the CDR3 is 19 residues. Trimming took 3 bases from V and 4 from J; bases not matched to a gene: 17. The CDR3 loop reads CASSINAGGGTGGTYEQYF. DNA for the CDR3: TGTGCCAGTAGTATCAACGCGGGTGGTGGGACAGGGGGTACTTACGAGCAGTACTTC.

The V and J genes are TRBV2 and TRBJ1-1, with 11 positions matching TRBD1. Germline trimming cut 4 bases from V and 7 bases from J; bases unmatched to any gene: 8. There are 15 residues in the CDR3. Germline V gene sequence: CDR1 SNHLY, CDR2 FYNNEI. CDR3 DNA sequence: TGTGCCAGCAGTGCCAGGACAGGGGGCATTGGTGAAGCTTTCTTT. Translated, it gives CASSARTGGIGEAFF.

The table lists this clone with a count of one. The CDR3 loop is CASSLVGGSSQETQYF. The CDR3 coding sequence is TGTGCCAGCAGCTTGGTGGGGGGATCTAGCCAAGAGACCCAGTACTTC. The V and J genes are TRBV5-6 and TRBJ2-5; D may be TRBD2 (6 bases). Germline V gene lookup returns CDR1 SGHDT and CDR2 YYEEEE. Trimming pared 0 bases from V and 1 base from J, leaving 13 bases between. The CDR3 is made up of 16 amino acids. Supplemented by reference TRBV5-6 and TRBJ2-5, the full variable domain reads DAGVTQSPTHLIKTRGQQVTLRCSPKSGHDTVSWYQQALGQGPQFIFQYYEEEERQRGNFPDRFSGHQFPNYSSELNVNALLLGDSALYLCASSLVGGSSQETQYFGPGTRLLVL.

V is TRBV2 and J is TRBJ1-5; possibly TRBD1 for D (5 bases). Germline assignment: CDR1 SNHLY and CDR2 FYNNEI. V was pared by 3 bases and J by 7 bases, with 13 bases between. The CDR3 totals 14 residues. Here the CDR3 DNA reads TGTGCCAGCAGTGATTCCCCAGGGAAACAGCCCCAGCATTTT. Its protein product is CASSDSPGKQPQHF.

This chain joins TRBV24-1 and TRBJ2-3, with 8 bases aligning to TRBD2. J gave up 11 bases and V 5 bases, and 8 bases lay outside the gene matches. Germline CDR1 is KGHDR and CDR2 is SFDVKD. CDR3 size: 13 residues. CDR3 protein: CATSVLTSDGQYF. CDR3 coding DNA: TGTGCCACCAGTGTCCTGACTAGCGATGGGCAGTATTTT.

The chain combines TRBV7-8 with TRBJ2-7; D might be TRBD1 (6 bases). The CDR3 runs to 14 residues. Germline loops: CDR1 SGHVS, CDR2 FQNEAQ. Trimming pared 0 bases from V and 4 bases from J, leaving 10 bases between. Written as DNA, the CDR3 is TGTGCCAGCAGCTTAGCGGGACATCTGTACGAGCAGTACTTC. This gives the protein CASSLAGHLYEQYF.

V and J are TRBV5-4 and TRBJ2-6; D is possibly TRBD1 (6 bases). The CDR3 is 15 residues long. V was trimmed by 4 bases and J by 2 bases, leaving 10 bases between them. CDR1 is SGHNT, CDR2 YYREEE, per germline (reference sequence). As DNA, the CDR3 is TGTGCCAGCAGCATCTCAGGGGCTGGGGCCAACGTCCTGACTTTC. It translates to CASSISGAGANVLTF.

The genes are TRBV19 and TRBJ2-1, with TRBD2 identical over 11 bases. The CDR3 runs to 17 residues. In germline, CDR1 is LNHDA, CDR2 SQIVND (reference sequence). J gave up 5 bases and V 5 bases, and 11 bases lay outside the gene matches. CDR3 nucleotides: TGTGCCAGTAGTCCCTTTTTACTAGCGGGAGAAAACAATGAGCAGTTCTTC. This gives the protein CASSPFLLAGENNEQFF.

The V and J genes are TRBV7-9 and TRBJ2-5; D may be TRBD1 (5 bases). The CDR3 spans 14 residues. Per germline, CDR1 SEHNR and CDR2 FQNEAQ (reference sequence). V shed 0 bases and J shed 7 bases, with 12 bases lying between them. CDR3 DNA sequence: TGTGCCAGCAGCTTAGCGCAGGGTCCGGGGACCCAGTACTTC. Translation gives CASSLAQGPGTQYF.

CDR3 sequence (DNA): TGTGCCAGCACCAAAGGTCGGGGATTGGGCGAGCAGTACTTC. Protein: CASTKGRGLGEQYF. This chain uses TRBV28 with TRBJ2-7, with D perhaps matching TRBD2 (5 bases). The V gene lost 7 bases and the J gene lost 6 bases, with 19 bases spanning the gap. Germline CDR1 and CDR2: MDHEN and SYDVKM. This CDR3 has 14 amino acids.

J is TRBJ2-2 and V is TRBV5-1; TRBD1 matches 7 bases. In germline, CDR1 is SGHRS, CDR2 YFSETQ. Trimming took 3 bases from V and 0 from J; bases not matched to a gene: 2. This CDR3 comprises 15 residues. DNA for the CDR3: TGCGCCAGCAGCTCGGACAGGTCGAACACCGGGGAGCTGTTTTTT. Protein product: CASSSDRSNTGELFF.

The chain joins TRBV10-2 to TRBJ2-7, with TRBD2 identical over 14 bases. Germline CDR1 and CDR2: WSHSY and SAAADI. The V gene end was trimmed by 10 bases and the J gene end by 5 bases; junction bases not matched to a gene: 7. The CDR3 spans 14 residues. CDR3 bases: TGCGCCACCCGACTAGCGGGAGGGCTTGACGAGCAGTACTTC. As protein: CATRLAGGLDEQYF.

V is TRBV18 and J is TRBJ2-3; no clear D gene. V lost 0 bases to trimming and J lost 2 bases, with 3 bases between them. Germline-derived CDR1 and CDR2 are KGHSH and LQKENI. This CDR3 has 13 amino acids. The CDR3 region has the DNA TGTGCCAGCTCACCACCACTCACAGATACGCAGTATTTT. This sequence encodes CASSPPLTDTQYF. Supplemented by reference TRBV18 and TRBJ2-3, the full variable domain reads NAGVMQNPRHLVRRRGQEARLRCSPMKGHSHVYWYRQLPEEGLKFMVYLQKENIIDESGMPKERFSAEFPKEGPSILRIQQVVRGDSAAYFCASSPPLTDTQYFGPGTRLTVL.

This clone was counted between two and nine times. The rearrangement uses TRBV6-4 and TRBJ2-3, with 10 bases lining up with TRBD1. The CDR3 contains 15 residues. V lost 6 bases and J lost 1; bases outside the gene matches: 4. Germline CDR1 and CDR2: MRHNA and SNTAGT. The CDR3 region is CASSTGTGGTDTQYF. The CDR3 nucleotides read TGTGCCAGCAGCACCGGGACAGGGGGCACAGATACGCAGTATTTT.

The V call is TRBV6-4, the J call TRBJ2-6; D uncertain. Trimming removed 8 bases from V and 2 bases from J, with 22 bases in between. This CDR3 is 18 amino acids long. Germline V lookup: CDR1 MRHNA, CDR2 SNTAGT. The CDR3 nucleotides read TGTGCCAGCCCCTACTCGCCGTCGGTAGCCACTGGGGCCAACGTCCTGACTTTC. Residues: CASPYSPSVATGANVLTF.

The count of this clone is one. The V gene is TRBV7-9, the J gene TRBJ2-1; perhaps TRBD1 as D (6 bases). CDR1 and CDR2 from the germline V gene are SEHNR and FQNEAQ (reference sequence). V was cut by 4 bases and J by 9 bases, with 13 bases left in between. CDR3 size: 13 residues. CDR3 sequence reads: CASSSQGYGEQFF. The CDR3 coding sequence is TGTGCCAGCAGCTCACAGGGTTATGGTGAGCAGTTCTTC. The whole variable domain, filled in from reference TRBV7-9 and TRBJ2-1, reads DTGVSQNPRHKITKRGQNVTFRCDPISEHNRLYWYRQTLGQGPEFLTYFQNEAQLEKSRLLSDRFSAERPKGSFSTLEIQRTEQGDSAMYLCASSSQGYGEQFFGPGTRLTVL.

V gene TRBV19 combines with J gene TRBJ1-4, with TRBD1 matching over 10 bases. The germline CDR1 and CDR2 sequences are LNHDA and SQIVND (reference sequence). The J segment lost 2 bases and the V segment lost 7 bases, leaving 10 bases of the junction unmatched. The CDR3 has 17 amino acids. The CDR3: CASKRKTGGATNEKLFF. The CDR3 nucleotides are TGTGCCAGTAAGAGAAAGACAGGGGGCGCGACTAATGAAAAACTGTTTTTT.

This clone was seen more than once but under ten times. The CDR3: CASSQGTGGGGYTF. The CDR3 nucleotides read TGTGCCAGCAGCCAAGGGACAGGGGGCGGGGGCTACACCTTC. J is TRBJ1-2 and V is TRBV4-2; 11 nucleotides agree with TRBD1. Germline CDR1 reads LGHNA; CDR2 reads YNFKEQ. V dropped 1 base and J dropped 8; count of bases not matched to a gene: 3. This CDR3 has 14 residues.